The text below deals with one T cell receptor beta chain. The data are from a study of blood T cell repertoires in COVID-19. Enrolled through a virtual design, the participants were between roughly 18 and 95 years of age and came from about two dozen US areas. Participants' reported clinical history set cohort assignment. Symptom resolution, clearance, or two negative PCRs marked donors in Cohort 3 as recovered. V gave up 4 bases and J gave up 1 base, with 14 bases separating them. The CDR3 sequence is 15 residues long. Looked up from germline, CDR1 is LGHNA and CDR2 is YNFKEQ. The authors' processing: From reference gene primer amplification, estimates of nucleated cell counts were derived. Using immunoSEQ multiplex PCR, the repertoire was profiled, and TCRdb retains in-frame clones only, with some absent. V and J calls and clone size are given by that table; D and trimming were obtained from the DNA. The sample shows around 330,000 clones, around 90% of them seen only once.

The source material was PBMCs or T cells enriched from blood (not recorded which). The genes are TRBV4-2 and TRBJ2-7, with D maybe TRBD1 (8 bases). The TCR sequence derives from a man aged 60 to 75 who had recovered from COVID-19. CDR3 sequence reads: CASSRGGDRSYEQYF. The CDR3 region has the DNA TGTGCCAGCAGCCGAGGGGGGGACAGGTCCTACGAGCAGTACTTC.